This T cell receptor beta chain was identified during a study of Graves' ophthalmopathy and Graves' hyperthyroidism. Whole-study results and caveats: Thyroid clonotypes that were expanded above 0.001 frequency mostly also appeared in blood. It was with approximately 70% sensitivity and almost 75% specificity that the model predicted ophthalmopathy progression.

Ineligible for inclusion were patients with other autoimmune diseases, uncontrolled infections, pregnancy or lactation. About this clonotype itself: No antigen is known for it.

RNA transcripts were the template, and TCR beta CDR3 regions were amplified from them. First-round RT-PCR employed HTBI primers, with a second-round multiplex PCR after it. MiXCR was run by TCRdb on the multiplex PCR reads, yielding one entry per CDR3 protein. Here the sample spans 210,000 or so distinct CDR3 sequences, about 32% being singletons. Per germline, CDR1 MNHEY and CDR2 SVGEGT. This CDR3 comprises 14 residues. The V end lost 7 bases, the J end lost 11 bases, and 23 bases lay between the germline ends. This TCR came from a man aged 50 or older with Graves' ophthalmopathy. The sample comprised peripheral blood. The gene calls are TRBV6-2 or TRBV6-3 and TRBJ1-1; perhaps TRBD1 as D (5 bases). CDR3 DNA sequence: TGTGCCAGCACCCAGGGACTGGAAACAGTGTGGGCTTTCTTT. Encoded protein: CASTQGLETVWAFF.